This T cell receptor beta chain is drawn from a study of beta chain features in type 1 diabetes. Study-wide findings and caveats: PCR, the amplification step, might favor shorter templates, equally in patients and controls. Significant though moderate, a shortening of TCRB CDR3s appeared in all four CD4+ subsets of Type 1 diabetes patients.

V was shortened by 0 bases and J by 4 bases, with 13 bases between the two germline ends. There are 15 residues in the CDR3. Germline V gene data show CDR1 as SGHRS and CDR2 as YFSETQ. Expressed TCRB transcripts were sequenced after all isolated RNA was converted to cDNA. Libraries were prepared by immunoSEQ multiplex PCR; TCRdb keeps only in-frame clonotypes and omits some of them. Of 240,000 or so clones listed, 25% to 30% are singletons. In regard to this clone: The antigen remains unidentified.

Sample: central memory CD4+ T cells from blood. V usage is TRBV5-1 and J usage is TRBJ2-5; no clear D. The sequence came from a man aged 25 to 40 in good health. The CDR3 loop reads CASSLDSSPGETQYF. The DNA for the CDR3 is TGCGCCAGCAGCTTGGACTCTTCGCCCGGAGAGACCCAGTACTTC.